A selection of T cell receptor beta chains follows, all from one sample in a study of beta chain features in type 1 diabetes. Sequenced by immunoSEQ multiplex PCR; TCRdb stores in-frame clones only, minus some. The sample shows 310,000 or so clones, 15% of them seen only once. Source material: naive CD4+ T cells from blood. All receptors derive from a man younger than 35 with type 1 diabetes. Both conserved end residues are part of each CDR3. A D gene is named only where the DNA matches it firmly. Clone sizes are given selectively: once, few, many, or a class where the clone is expanded.

cdr3_nt	cdr3_aa	v_call	clone_size	d_call	j_call
TGTGCCAGCAGCTTTAGCGCAGGGAGGAGGGAGACCCAGTACTTC	CASSFSAGRRETQYF	TRBV7-2	.	.	TRBJ2-5
TGTGCCAGCACCCGCATCCCGCCCTACTCACCCGCACCCCTCCACTTT	CASTRIPPYSPAPLHF	TRBV7-9	few	.	TRBJ1-6
TGTGCCAGCAGAGGAAACAGGGGGCTCTCTGGAAACACCATATATTTT	CASRGNRGLSGNTIYF	TRBV6-6	.	TRBD1	TRBJ1-3
TGTGCCAGCAACTCTGAAGCGGACACTGAAGCTTTCTTT	CASNSEADTEAFF	TRBV2	few	.	TRBJ1-1
TGCAGCGTGCGGACACGGCTCGTATATACGCAGTATTTT	CSVRTRLVYTQYF	TRBV29-1	.	.	TRBJ2-3
TGCAGTGCTAGCTACGAGACCCAGTACTTC	CSASYETQYF	TRBV20-1	.	.	TRBJ2-5
TGTGCCAGCAGCTTAAGACTAGCGGGGAGGGATACGCAGTATTTT	CASSLRLAGRDTQYF	TRBV7-8	few	TRBD2	TRBJ2-3
TGTGCCAGCAGCTCCGGGACAGGGTACGACGAGCAGTACTTC	CASSSGTGYDEQYF	TRBV7-9	few	TRBD1	TRBJ2-7
TGTGCCGTCTCAGGTCAGCCCCAGCATTTT	CAVSGQPQHF	TRBV6-6	few	.	TRBJ1-5
TGCGCCAGCAGCCAATTGACAGGTCTTGCTGAAAAACTGTTTTTT	CASSQLTGLAEKLFF	TRBV4-1	.	.	TRBJ1-4
TGCGCCAGCAGCTGGACGACAGGGCTGATTGGAAACACCATATATTTT	CASSWTTGLIGNTIYF	TRBV5-1	few	TRBD1	TRBJ1-3
TGTGCCAGCAGTTCACCCTTTCCAGGGGGCACTGAAGCTTTCTTT	CASSSPFPGGTEAFF	TRBV28	.	TRBD1	TRBJ1-1
TGTGCCAGCAGTGAATGGGGACAGGGCTTGGGGAATCAGCCCCAGCATTTT	CASSEWGQGLGNQPQHF	TRBV6-1	.	TRBD1	TRBJ1-5
TGCGCCAGCAGTAGGCAGGATGGAGAGACCCAGTACTTC	CASSRQDGETQYF	TRBV5-1	.	.	TRBJ2-5
TGTGCCAGCACCCCCCCTAGCGGGAGGGCAGTCCCGTTCTTC	CASTPPSGRAVPFF	TRBV7-2	.	TRBD2	TRBJ2-1
TGTGCCACCAGCAGAGATTACCCAGCGGGCCCCTACGAGCAGTACTTC	CATSRDYPAGPYEQYF	TRBV15	few	.	TRBJ2-7
TGTGCCTGGAGTTGGGACAGGAACACTGAAGCTTTCTTT	CAWSWDRNTEAFF	TRBV30	.	TRBD1	TRBJ1-1
TGTGCCAGCAGTTTGGGGGCCTCCTACAATGAGCAGTTCTTC	CASSLGASYNEQFF	TRBV5-5	few	.	TRBJ2-1
TGTGCCAGCAGTTTGTCGGAGATTAGCACAGATACGCAGTATTTT	CASSLSEISTDTQYF	TRBV6-5	.	.	TRBJ2-3
TGTGCCAGTAGTTGGGCCCCGGGCCAGGGGTATAATTCACCCCTCCACTTT	CASSWAPGQGYNSPLHF	TRBV19	.	.	TRBJ1-6
TGTGCCAGCAGTCTAGACTCCTACAATGAGCAGTTCTTC	CASSLDSYNEQFF	TRBV7-9	few	.	TRBJ2-1
TGTGCCTGGAGTAAGGTGACTAGCGGAGGGGAGCAGTTCTTC	CAWSKVTSGGEQFF	TRBV30	few	TRBD2	TRBJ2-1
TGCGCCAGCAGCTTCGGGACAGCGTCTTTGGGCTACACCTTC	CASSFGTASLGYTF	TRBV5-1	few	TRBD1	TRBJ1-2
TGTGCCAGCAGTCTAAGACAGGGGTCGAACACCGGGGAGCTGTTTTTT	CASSLRQGSNTGELFF	TRBV27	.	TRBD1	TRBJ2-2
TGTGCCAGCACCTCCGGCAGGTTGAACACTGAAGCTTTCTTT	CASTSGRLNTEAFF	TRBV27	few	.	TRBJ1-1